This record looks at one T cell receptor beta chain sequence and its context. The data belong to a study of blood T cells in healthy people across ages. Study-wide context: About one barcoded beta molecule per two T cells was captured by template switching.

Through a sample-barcoded 5' primer and a J-beta primer mix, a second PCR was run for about 6 to 12 cycles. Unique molecular identifiers of 12 random nucleotides labeled each cDNA. TCRdb reprocessed the 5' RACE reads with MiXCR, giving one entry per CDR3 protein. Here the sample spans around 1.5 million distinct CDR3 sequences, roughly 40% being singletons. The sequence was obtained from a woman aged 18-29 years in good health. Sequencing used blood.

CDR3: CASGPQVFNEQFF. CDR3 bases: TGTGCCAGCGGGCCACAGGTTTTCAATGAGCAGTTCTTC. This chain joins TRBV27 and TRBJ2-1; a possible D gene is TRBD1 (5 bases). This CDR3 is built from 13 residues. Germline V gene sequence: CDR1 MNHEY, CDR2 SMNVEV (reference sequence). The V end lost 8 bases, the J end lost 6 bases, and 14 bases lay between the germline ends.